This T cell receptor (beta chain) was captured in a study of blood T cell repertoires in COVID-19. Study information: Material from acute and convalescent COVID-19 was sourced from the United States, Italy and Spain. The cDNA or gDNA used as material had been derived from T cells, B-cell-depleted T cells, or PBMCs.

CDR3 length: 18 amino acids. Trimming shortened V by 0 bases and J by 1 base, and 18 bases separated the two germline ends. CDR1 is SGHDN, CDR2 FVKESK, per germline. Per the original methods: The authors estimated nucleated cell counts from reference gene primer amplification. Measured with immunoSEQ multiplex PCR; TCRdb has only the in-frame clones, and not every one. The V and J calls and the clone size are those of that table, but D and trimming were determined from the DNA. The top ten hold around an eighth of the sample, which has 150,000 to 170,000 clones, roughly 80% seen once. The chain recombines TRBV14 with TRBJ1-2; tentative D call: TRBD1 (6 bases). Input material: peripheral blood. The clonotype originates from a woman aged 55-70 years with COVID-19, enrolled during active disease. In nucleotides, the CDR3 is TGTGCCAGCAGCCAAGAAAGAGGACGGGGGGGCAATAACTATGGCTACACCTTC. It codes for CASSQERGRGGNNYGYTF.